This section outlines one T cell receptor (beta chain) sequence together with its context. The antigen this receptor binds is unknown. Base qualities are not provided; no much larger clone lies one nucleotide away. From a lookup of the germline V gene, CDR1 and CDR2 are MNHEY and SVGEGT. V loses 5 bases, J loses 2 bases, and the germline ends lie 15 bases apart. Taken from cysteine to phenylalanine, the CDR3 has 15 residues. The retained sequence is limited to the CDR3, 45 bases, with the frame set at the first base. The data stem from a study of T-cell reconstitution after alpha-beta-depleted transplantation in children (dated by TCRdb to the mid-2010s). Study-wide context: Using TCR repertoire profiling, the study followed T-cell immune reconstitution in a quantitative way in children after TCRalphabeta/CD19-depleted allogeneic hematopoietic cell transplantation.

The protocol used for the library was PCR. The instrument was an Illumina HiSeq 2500. TCR libraries were prepared with molecular barcoding, using unique molecular identifiers to normalize TCRbeta repertoire quantification. TCRdb cleaned the public reads at Q25 with fastp, built clones with MiXCR and kept in-frame beta chains. Rows are unified per CDR3 protein, each entry keeping the most common DNA and genes. In all, the sample holds around 380,000 distinct CDR3 sequences, and under 13% of those were seen once. In total, the top ten clones hold roughly 5.5% of the sample. The source of this sequence is a human donor who donated a stem cell graft to a child with acute myeloid leukemia. This material consisted of PBMCs from the stem cell graft donor, taken from the stem cell graft. The chain joins TRBV6-2 or TRBV6-3 to TRBJ2-5; the D call is tentative, TRBD1 or TRBD2, as each matches 5 bases. The DNA is as follows: TGTGCCAGCAGTCGTTCTGGGGGAAAACAAGAGACCCAGTACTTC. Its coded protein is CASSRSGGKQETQYF.